These 27 T cell receptor beta chains were sequenced from one sample in a study of vaccination effects on CD4 cells after COVID-19 (dated 2022 in TCRdb). Library preparation employed the immunoSEQ multiplex PCR assay. What TCRdb holds here is the immuneACCESS table cut down to in-frame rearrangements. Part of the clones is not present; checked against another copy, under half of the missing clones reflect an unresolved V gene, and the others are unexplained. Counted in this sample were more than 11,000 clones; over 65% of them appeared once. The ten largest clones take up roughly 25% of the sample. The antigens these receptors bind are not known. In the ViraFEST assay, PBMC were stimulated with viral peptide pools, and TCR sequencing was then used to find antigen-specific CD4+ T cell clonotypes based on their expansion. After more than 9 days of culture, CD4+ T cells were isolated with the EasySep CD4+ T cell isolation kit.

Here the sequenced sample was CD4+ T cells from PBMCs cultured with HCoV-229E spike peptides, taken before COVID-19 vaccination. The intended sense of this specimen's cell subset or site label: HCoV-229E spike overlapping peptide pool stimulation. The receptors here all came from a human donor who received a COVID-19 vaccine.

V and J are TRBV20-1 and TRBJ1-3; 7 positions agree with TRBD1. In germline, CDR1 is DFQATT, CDR2 SNEGSKA (reference sequence). The CDR3 length is 14 residues. With V trimmed by 3 bases and J by 0 bases, 2 bases remained unmatched. The CDR3 DNA sequence: TGCAGTGCTAGTCACAGGGGCTCTGGAAACACCATATATTTT. Protein sequence: CSASHRGSGNTIYF.

J is TRBJ2-7 and V is TRBV29-1, with 7 bases fitting TRBD2. This CDR3 has 13 amino acids. Germline V gene lookup returns CDR1 SQVTM and CDR2 ANQGSEA. V shed 7 bases, J shed 7 bases, and the junction held 13 bases outside the gene matches. This CDR3 reads CSAERGGLGEQYF. The CDR3 DNA reads as TGCAGCGCCGAGCGGGGTGGCCTTGGAGAGCAGTACTTC.

The rearrangement uses TRBV5-8 and TRBJ1-5; possibly TRBD1 for D (5 bases). Germline V gene sequence: CDR1 SGHTS, CDR2 YDEGEE. This CDR3 is built from 12 residues. V shed 5 bases and J shed 7 bases, with 10 bases lying between them. CDR3 amino acids: CASRGEGQPQHF. DNA for the CDR3: TGTGCCAGCAGGGGGGAGGGGCAGCCCCAGCATTTT.

CDR3 sequence reads: CASRGASGGPTYNEQFF. As DNA, the CDR3 is TGTGCCAGCAGAGGGGCTAGCGGGGGGCCAACCTACAATGAGCAGTTCTTC. The J gene is TRBJ2-1, the V gene TRBV2, with 11 bases aligning to TRBD2. This CDR3 region has 17 residues. V dropped 6 bases and J dropped 2; count of bases not matched to a gene: 9. CDR1 and CDR2 (germline): SNHLY, FYNNEI.

This clone has just a few counts. V and J are TRBV19 and TRBJ1-2; D is undetermined. Germline loops: CDR1 LNHDA, CDR2 SQIVND (reference sequence). V was shortened by 8 bases and J by 8 bases, with 18 bases between the two germline ends. There are 13 residues in the CDR3. As DNA, the CDR3 is TGTGCCAGTGGGCGGACGGGAAGCTACGGCTACACCTTC. Protein: CASGRTGSYGYTF. The full variable domain, its missing parts supplied by reference TRBV19 and TRBJ1-2, is DGGITQSPKYLFRKEGQNVTLSCEQNLNHDAMYWYRQDPGQGLRLIYYSQIVNDFQKGDIAEGYSVSREKKESFPLTVTSAQKNPTAFYLCASGRTGSYGYTFGSGTRLTVV.

This sequence joins TRBV5-1 and TRBJ2-1; 10 nucleotides align to TRBD2. V shed 0 bases and J 1 base; nucleotides not matched to a gene: 4. This CDR3 region has 17 residues. Germline values: CDR1 SGHRS, CDR2 YFSETQ. The CDR3 coding sequence is TGCGCCAGCAGCTTGGGGCTAGCGGGGGTGTCCTACAATGAGCAGTTCTTC. As protein: CASSLGLAGVSYNEQFF.

The chain employs TRBV28 and TRBJ1-4; perhaps TRBD1 as D (6 bases). The CDR3 is 16 amino acids. The V gene's germline CDR1 is MDHEN and CDR2 SYDVKM. Trimming removed 2 bases from V and 8 bases from J, with 18 bases in between. The CDR3 DNA is TGTGCCAGCAGTTTAATCGGGGCAGGGGCGGGGGAAAAACTGTTTTTT. Translation: CASSLIGAGAGEKLFF.

This clone occurred a few times. The chain's CDR3 is CASSLAGTETSPLHF. The CDR3 coding sequence is TGCGCCAGCAGCTTGGCCGGGACAGAGACTTCACCCCTCCACTTT. The chain is built from TRBV5-1 and TRBJ1-6; 7 bases are shared with TRBD1. V lost 0 bases to trimming and J lost 9 bases; unmatched junction nucleotides: 6. CDR3 length: 15 residues. The germline gives CDR1 SGHRS, CDR2 YFSETQ.

CDR3 residues: CASSVGGQGYYGYTF. The CDR3 DNA is TGTGCCAGCAGCGTAGGCGGACAGGGATACTATGGCTACACCTTC. The chain employs TRBV9 and TRBJ1-2, with 8 bases aligning to TRBD1. CDR1 is SGDLS and CDR2 is YYNGEE in the germline V gene. The CDR3 runs 15 residues. V lost 0 bases, J lost 3 bases, and 4 bases stayed unmatched.

V and J are TRBV2 and TRBJ1-4, with D uncertain. The CDR3 is 14 amino acids. Per germline, CDR1 SNHLY and CDR2 FYNNEI. V was clipped by 6 bases and J by 10 bases, with 18 bases between them. CDR3 amino acids: CASRVGEMRGKLFF. The CDR3 bases are TGTGCCAGCAGGGTGGGAGAGATGAGAGGAAAACTGTTTTTT.

This clone is labeled medium-sized (0.01 to 0.1%). V is TRBV2 and J is TRBJ2-5; 10 bases map to TRBD2. With 8 bases clipped from V and 2 bases from J, the junction kept 8 bases outside the gene matches. The length of the CDR3 is 15 residues. Germline CDR1 is SNHLY and CDR2 is FYNNEI. Here the CDR3 reads CASRRTSGNQETQYF. CDR3 DNA sequence: TGTGCCAGCCGGCGGACTAGCGGTAATCAAGAGACCCAGTACTTC. Looking up the rest from reference TRBV2 and TRBJ2-5 gives the full variable domain: EPEVTQTPSHQVTQMGQEVILRCVPISNHLYFYWYRQILGQKVEFLVSFYNNEISEKSEIFDDQFSVERPDGSNFTLKIRSTKLEDSAMYFCASRRTSGNQETQYFGPGTRLLVL.

V is TRBV5-1 and J is TRBJ1-4; the match to TRBD1 covers 9 bases. Germline V gene lookup returns CDR1 SGHRS and CDR2 YFSETQ. The CDR3 spans 14 residues. The ends lost 3 bases at V and 7 bases at J; junction bases unmatched: 4. In DNA, the CDR3 is TGCGCCAGCAGCTGGGACAGGGCGGGTGAAAAACTGTTTTTT. This gives the protein CASSWDRAGEKLFF.

The V call is TRBV6-5, the J call TRBJ1-6; tentatively, D is TRBD1 (5 bases). With 7 bases removed from V and 6 bases from J, the gap between germline ends came to 16 bases. Germline CDR1 is MNHEY and CDR2 is SVGAGI. The CDR3 length is 15 residues. The CDR3 sequence is CASNSGGFFNSPLHF. As DNA, the CDR3 is TGTGCCAGCAACTCGGGGGGATTCTTTAATTCACCCCTCCACTTT.

This clone was counted only a few times. J is TRBJ1-2 and V is TRBV7-8; D is perhaps TRBD1 (6 bases). Germline CDR1 reads SGHVS; CDR2 reads FQNEAQ. V lost 5 bases, J lost 0 bases, and 22 bases lay in between. This CDR3 region has 18 residues. The CDR3 loop is CASSPAPAGARANYGYTF. The CDR3 DNA is TGTGCCAGCAGCCCCGCCCCGGCAGGGGCACGAGCTAACTATGGCTACACCTTC.

This chain links TRBV6-2 or TRBV6-3 with TRBJ2-5, with 12 nucleotides matching TRBD1. In germline, CDR1 is MNHEY, CDR2 SVGEGT. The CDR3 contains 17 residues. J was trimmed by 4 bases and V by 2 bases; bases with no gene match: 8. The DNA for the CDR3 is TGTGCCAGCAGTTACGCTCCCGGGACAGGGGGCGCAGAGACCCAGTACTTC. Its translation: CASSYAPGTGGAETQYF.

V gene TRBV30 combines with J gene TRBJ1-5, with 9 bases fitting TRBD1. The ends lost 1 base at V and 6 bases at J; junction bases unmatched: 4. The CDR3 length is 14 residues. Germline-derived CDR1 and CDR2 are GTSNPN and SVGIG (reference sequence). The CDR3 spells CAWSAGQGTQPQHF. The CDR3 nucleotides are TGTGCCTGGAGTGCCGGACAGGGGACTCAGCCCCAGCATTTT.

CDR3 sequence (DNA): TGTGCCAGCTCACGGGGACAGGTGGGCTCCTACGAGCAGTACTTC. Encoded protein: CASSRGQVGSYEQYF. The chain employs TRBV18 and TRBJ2-7, with 8 bases aligning to TRBD1. The length of the CDR3 is 15 residues. CDR1 is KGHSH, CDR2 LQKENI, per germline. Losses at the gene ends were 4 bases for V and 0 bases for J; bases not matched to a gene: 5.

This chain uses TRBV27 with TRBJ1-1; TRBD1 matches 9 bases. The CDR3 runs to 14 residues. CDR1 MNHEY and CDR2 SMNVEV come from the germline V gene (reference sequence). V lost 3 bases to trimming and J lost 4 bases; unmatched junction nucleotides: 3. In DNA, the CDR3 is TGTGCCAGCAGTTTCGCGACAGGGGGCACTGAAGCTTTCTTT. Translated: CASSFATGGTEAFF.

This clone has just a few counts. This chain joins TRBV30 and TRBJ1-1; D is undetermined. The germline V and J ends were trimmed by 6 bases and 0 bases, with 14 bases remaining between them. Germline CDR1 is GTSNPN and CDR2 is SVGIG (reference sequence). This CDR3 has 14 residues. The CDR3 DNA sequence: TGTGCCTGCTATCGTGGACTCCTGAACACTGAAGCTTTCTTT. This codes for CACYRGLLNTEAFF.

V and J are TRBV2 and TRBJ2-7; D is perhaps TRBD1 (5 bases). CDR1 is SNHLY, CDR2 FYNNEI, per germline. CDR3 length: 13 amino acids. V was shortened by 4 bases and J by 4 bases, with 11 bases between the two germline ends. CDR3 DNA: TGTGCCAGCAGTGTGGCAGGGTCGTACGAGCAGTACTTC. It is translated as CASSVAGSYEQYF.

This clone occurred once. This chain uses TRBV19 with TRBJ2-3; 8 bases line up with TRBD2. This CDR3 is 16 amino acids long. Germline-derived CDR1 and CDR2 are LNHDA and SQIVND (reference sequence). The V and J ends lost 1 base and 5 bases, in that order; junction bases with no gene match: 8. CDR3 residues: CASSIGSGLGGDTQYF. For the CDR3, the DNA is TGTGCCAGTAGTATAGGGTCGGGACTAGGGGGAGATACGCAGTATTTT.

V usage is TRBV3-1 (or the pseudogene TRBV3-2) and J usage is TRBJ2-1; 7 bases are a match to TRBD2. The J segment lost 10 bases and the V segment lost 2 bases, leaving 2 bases of the junction unmatched. This CDR3 is built from 12 residues. CDR1 LGHDT and CDR2 YNNKEL come from the germline V gene (reference sequence). CDR3 nucleotide sequence: TGTGCCAGCAGCCAATCCGGGGGGGAGCAGTTCTTC. Amino acids: CASSQSGGEQFF.

This chain uses TRBV30 with TRBJ2-1, with 12 bases identical to TRBD2. Germline V gives CDR1 GTSNPN, CDR2 SVGIG (reference sequence). The V segment lost 3 bases and the J segment 7 bases; nucleotides outside the gene matches: 7. The CDR3 totals 15 residues. CDR3 coding DNA: TGTGCCTGGAGGCCACTAGCGGGAGGTTTAAATGAGCAGTTCTTC. This codes for CAWRPLAGGLNEQFF.

The rearrangement links TRBV28 to TRBJ1-1; no firm D call. Germline V gives CDR1 MDHEN, CDR2 SYDVKM. V lost 6 bases to trimming and J lost 0 bases, with 14 bases between them. The length of the CDR3 is 15 residues. CDR3 amino acids: CASRPFKGVNTEAFF. In DNA form, the CDR3 reads TGTGCCAGCAGACCTTTCAAAGGAGTGAACACTGAAGCTTTCTTT.

Only a few counts were recorded for this clone. The rearrangement uses TRBV19 and TRBJ2-7; 12 bases fit TRBD2. The CDR3 is 15 amino acids. V was clipped by 6 bases and J by 0 bases; unmatched bases: 3. Germline-derived CDR1 and CDR2 are LNHDA and SQIVND (reference sequence). The CDR3 region has the DNA TGTGCCAGTAGGCGGACTAGCGGGGACTCCTACGAGCAGTACTTC. Protein product: CASRRTSGDSYEQYF. Based on the CDR3 plus reference TRBV19 and TRBJ2-7, the full variable domain is DGGITQSPKYLFRKEGQNVTLSCEQNLNHDAMYWYRQDPGQGLRLIYYSQIVNDFQKGDIAEGYSVSREKKESFPLTVTSAQKNPTAFYLCASRRTSGDSYEQYFGPGTRLTVT.

This clone was recorded a few times. J is TRBJ2-1 and V is TRBV18, with D maybe TRBD1 (6 bases). V was trimmed by 3 bases and J by 7 bases, leaving 7 bases between them. The CDR3 runs 12 residues. Per the germline V gene, CDR1 is KGHSH and CDR2 is LQKENI. The CDR3 is CASSPQGNEQFF. The CDR3, as DNA: TGTGCCAGCTCACCCCAGGGGAATGAGCAGTTCTTC.

This chain joins TRBV20-1 and TRBJ2-3; D remains ambiguous. V was pared by 6 bases and J by 3 bases, with 4 bases between. This CDR3 is built from 10 residues. Per the germline V gene, CDR1 is DFQATT and CDR2 is SNEGSKA (reference sequence). CDR3 DNA: TGCAGTGCCCAAACAGATACGCAGTATTTT. Amino acids: CSAQTDTQYF.